Listed here are 3 T cell receptor beta chains from one sample, sequenced in a study of T cells in Graves' hyperthyroidism and ophthalmopathy. RNA transcripts yielded amplified TCR beta CDR3 regions. First-round RT-PCR targeting the TCR CDR3 was performed with the HTBI primer set. TCRdb fed the multiplex PCR reads into MiXCR, producing one record per CDR3 protein. Here the sample spans about 420,000 distinct CDR3 sequences, roughly 14% being singletons. The material sequenced was blood. Receptors were obtained from a woman under 30 with Graves' hyperthyroidism.

The rearrangement links TRBV20-1 to TRBJ1-4, with D possibly TRBD1 on 6 matching bases. The CDR3 is 14 residues long. CDR1 and CDR2 from the germline V gene are DFQATT and SNEGSKA (reference sequence). Deletions cut 7 bases from V and 2 bases from J, with 14 bases between. CDR3 DNA: TGCAGTGAGCAGGGGATTGCGACTAATGAAAAACTGTTTTTT. Translation gives CSEQGIATNEKLFF.

This clonotype has at least ten counts. This chain connects TRBV20-1 to TRBJ2-7; possible D gene TRBD2, 6 bases. Germline loops: CDR1 DFQATT, CDR2 SNEGSKA (reference sequence). V lost 0 bases, J lost 4 bases, and 7 bases lay in between. CDR3 length: 12 residues. The CDR3 region is CSAREGGYEQYF. CDR3 nucleotide sequence: TGCAGTGCTAGAGAGGGGGGTTACGAGCAGTACTTC.

There are many counts of this clonotype. This sequence joins TRBV7-2 and TRBJ2-1; D may be TRBD2 (6 bases). V was shortened by 2 bases and J by 1 base, with 9 bases between the two germline ends. The V gene's germline CDR1 is SGHTA and CDR2 FQGNSA. This CDR3 comprises 15 residues. CDR3 region: CASSLSGVSYNEQFF. The CDR3 nucleotides read TGTGCCAGCAGCTTATCGGGGGTATCCTACAATGAGCAGTTCTTC.